The present TCR beta chain was sequenced within a study of beta chain features in type 1 diabetes. The overall study: Sorted cells examined across all samples numbered 107,917,701.

Notes on the study in general: Patients' naive, central memory and regulatory TCRB repertoires appeared more alike than those of healthy donors. For Type 1 diabetes patients, all four CD4+ subsets carried TCRB CDR3s that were moderately but significantly shorter.

Expressed TCRB transcripts were sequenced, since all the RNA that had been isolated was reverse transcribed. Measured with immunoSEQ multiplex PCR; TCRdb has only the in-frame clones, and not every one. The table includes about 300,000 clones, 13% detected once. The single heparinised draw taken from each donor contained roughly 110 mL of blood on average. CD45RO/CCR7/CD25/CD127/CD95/CD27 staining was used to isolate CD4+ naive, central memory, regulatory and stem cell-like memory cells by sorting. Germline CDR1 MNHEY, CDR2 SMNVEV (reference sequence). The CDR3 totals 14 residues. Deletions cut 2 bases from V and 3 bases from J, with 8 bases between. This clone has only a few counts. What it binds is not known.

This sequence originates from a woman between 18 and 30 years old with type 1 diabetes. Sequencing was done on a sample of naive CD4+ T cells from blood. The chain recombines TRBV27 with TRBJ2-1; D is undetermined. For the CDR3, the DNA is TGTGCCAGCAGTTTACCCCCTCTCTACAATGAGCAGTTCTTC. It codes for CASSLPPLYNEQFF.